There are many counts of the clone carrying this T cell receptor beta chain. Antigen specificity is unknown. Deletions cut 3 bases from V and 2 bases from J, with 19 bases between. The germline CDR1 and CDR2 sequences are MGHRA and YSYEKL. The CDR3 extends over 17 amino acids. This sample is drawn from a study of T cell repertoires in cytomegalovirus infection. TCRdb reanalysed the reads using MiXCR and keeps one entry per CDR3 protein. The sample consists of under 600,000 distinct CDR3 sequences, approximately 15% of them appearing once. Study outcomes and limitations: The response measured ex vivo was dominated by TCR beta clonotypes (HLA-C-restricted and CMV-specific).

The sequencing input was CD8+ T cells from PBMCs. The TCR was taken from a human donor in good health (CMV status not recorded). Some clones in this sample may be carry-over from other donors' samples. The chain links TRBV4-1 to TRBJ1-1; possibly TRBD1 for D (5 bases). This CDR3 is CASSQDSLLTANTEAFF. The DNA of the CDR3 is TGCGCCAGCAGCCAGGACTCCCTCTTGACAGCTAACACTGAAGCTTTCTTT.